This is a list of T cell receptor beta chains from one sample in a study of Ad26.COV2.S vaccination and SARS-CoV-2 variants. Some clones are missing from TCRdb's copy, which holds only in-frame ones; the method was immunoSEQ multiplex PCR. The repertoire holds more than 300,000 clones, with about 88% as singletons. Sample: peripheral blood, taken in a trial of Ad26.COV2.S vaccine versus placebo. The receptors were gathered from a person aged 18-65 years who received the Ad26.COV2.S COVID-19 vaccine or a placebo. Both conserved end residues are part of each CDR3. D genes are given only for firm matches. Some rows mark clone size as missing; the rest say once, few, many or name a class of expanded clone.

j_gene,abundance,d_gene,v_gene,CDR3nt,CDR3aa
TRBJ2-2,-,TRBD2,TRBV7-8,TGTGCCAGCAGCTTTCTAGCGGGAGGCGCAACCGGGGAGCTGTTTTTT,CASSFLAGGATGELFF
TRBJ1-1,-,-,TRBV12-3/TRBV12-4,TGTGCCAGCAGTTTAGGGGGTGTGGGAGCTTTCTTT,CASSLGGVGAFF
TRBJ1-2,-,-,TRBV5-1,TGCGCCAGCAGCAGTGACAAGTACTATGGCTACACCTTC,CASSSDKYYGYTF
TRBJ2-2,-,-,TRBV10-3,TGTGCCATCAGTGAGGCCGGGGAGCTGTTTTTT,CAISEAGELFF
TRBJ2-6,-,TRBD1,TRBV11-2,TGTGCCAGCAGCTCCCAGGGGGCTGGGGCCAACGTCCTGACTTTC,CASSSQGAGANVLTF
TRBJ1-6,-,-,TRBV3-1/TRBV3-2,TGTGCCAGCAGCCAAGCGTCGCGCAGCCAACCCCTCCACTTT,CASSQASRSQPLHF
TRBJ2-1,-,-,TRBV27,TGTGCCAGCTGTTCTTCGGGAGCGGAGTACAATGAGCAGTTCTTC,CASCSSGAEYNEQFF
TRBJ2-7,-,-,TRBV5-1,TGCGCCAGCAGCTTGGACCCCGGCGGTCCCTACGAGCAGTACTTC,CASSLDPGGPYEQYF
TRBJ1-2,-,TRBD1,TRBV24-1,TGTGCCACCGAGGACAGGAGGGGAGGCTACACCTTC,CATEDRRGGYTF
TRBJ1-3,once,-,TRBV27,TGTGCCAGCAGTTTTGGGGGAAACAGGGGAAACACCATATATTTT,CASSFGGNRGNTIYF
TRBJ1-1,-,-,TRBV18,TGTGCCAGCTCACCAAAGGAGAACACTGAAGCTTTCTTT,CASSPKENTEAFF
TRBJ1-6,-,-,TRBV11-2,TGTGCCAGCAGCGGCTCCTATAATTCACCCCTCCACTTT,CASSGSYNSPLHF
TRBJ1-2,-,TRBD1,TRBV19,TGTGCCACCACACGACAGGGGATCAACTATGGCTACACCTTC,CATTRQGINYGYTF
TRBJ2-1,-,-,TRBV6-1,TGTGCCAGCAGTGAAGCGCTCCGAGGGGAGCAGTTCTTC,CASSEALRGEQFF
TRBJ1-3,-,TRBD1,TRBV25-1,TGTGCCAGCGGACCGGGACAGAACTCTGGAAACACCATATATTTT,CASGPGQNSGNTIYF
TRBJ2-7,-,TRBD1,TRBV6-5,TGTGCCAGCAGTTTACGATCCGGGACAGGCCACGAGCAGTACTTC,CASSLRSGTGHEQYF
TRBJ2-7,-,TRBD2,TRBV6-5,TGTGCCAGCAGTTTCCTGACTAGCGGAGAGCCTTACGAGCAGTACTTC,CASSFLTSGEPYEQYF
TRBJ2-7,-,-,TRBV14,TGTGCCAGCAGCCCACTCCCCCCAGGGGCAACCTACGAGCAGTACTTC,CASSPLPPGATYEQYF
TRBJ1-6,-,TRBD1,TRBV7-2,TGTGCCAGCAGCTATACGGGACAGAATAATAATTCACCCCTCCACTTT,CASSYTGQNNNSPLHF
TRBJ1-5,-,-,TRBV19,TGTGCCAGTAGTATGGGTCCCATCAATCAGCCCCAGCATTTT,CASSMGPINQPQHF
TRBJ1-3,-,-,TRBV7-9,TGTGCCAGCAGCCCGAGCGTCAGGGGCTCTGGAAACACCATATATTTT,CASSPSVRGSGNTIYF
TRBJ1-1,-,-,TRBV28,TGTTCGTTGAGTTCTGGGAACACTGAAGCTTTCTTT,CSLSSGNTEAFF
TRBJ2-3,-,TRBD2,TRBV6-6,TGTGCCAGCAGTCCCGGGACTAGGTTATCAACTAGCACAGATACGCAGTATTTT,CASSPGTRLSTSTDTQYF
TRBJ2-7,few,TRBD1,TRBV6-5,TGTGCCAGCCGACAGGGAACCTACGAGCAGTACTTC,CASRQGTYEQYF
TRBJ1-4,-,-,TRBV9,TGTGCCAGCAGCGCTTGGGCTGCTAATGAAAAACTGTTTTTT,CASSAWAANEKLFF
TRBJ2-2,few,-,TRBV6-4,TGTGCCAGCAGTGACGACGGGAGCGGGACCGGGGAGCTGTTTTTT,CASSDDGSGTGELFF
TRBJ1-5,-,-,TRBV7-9,TGTGCCAGCAGCTTATCGGAGACACAGCCCCAGCATTTT,CASSLSETQPQHF
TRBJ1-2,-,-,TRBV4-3,TGCGCCAGCAGCAAATCCGGGATGACGTATGGCTACACCTTC,CASSKSGMTYGYTF
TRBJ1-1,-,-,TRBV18,TGTGCCAGCTCAGACACAGGGAGGGCAGCTTTCTTT,CASSDTGRAAFF
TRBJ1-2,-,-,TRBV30,TGTGCCTGGAGTCGACAGGCTGGTGGCTACACCTTC,CAWSRQAGGYTF
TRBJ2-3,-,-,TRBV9,TGTGCCAGCAGCGTAGTGGCTAGAGATACGCAGTATTTT,CASSVVARDTQYF
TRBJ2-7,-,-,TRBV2,TGTGCCAGCAAGGTGGGGGGACTCTCCTACGAGCAGTACTTC,CASKVGGLSYEQYF
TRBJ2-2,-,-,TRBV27,TGTGCCAGCAGTTACTACCCGCCCAACACCGGGGAGCTGTTTTTT,CASSYYPPNTGELFF
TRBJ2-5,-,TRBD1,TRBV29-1,TGCAGCGTTGTACAAGGGGGCTTGGAGACCCAGTACTTC,CSVVQGGLETQYF
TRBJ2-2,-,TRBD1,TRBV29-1,TGCAGCGCTATACAGGGGAGCACCGGGGAGCTGTTTTTT,CSAIQGSTGELFF
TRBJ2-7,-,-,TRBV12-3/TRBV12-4,TGTGCCAGCCTTCCAGAGAGCTCCTACGAGCAGTACTTC,CASLPESSYEQYF